This T cell receptor beta chain came from a study of CXCR3-negative and CXCR3-positive naive CD8 T cells. This CDR3 is 15 amino acids long. CDR1 SGHDT and CDR2 YYEEEE come from the germline V gene. UMI-labeled 5' RACE yielded the TRB cDNA libraries. After re-calling the 5' RACE reads, TCRdb lists one entry per CDR3 protein, DNA absent. The listing records tens of thousands of distinct CDR3 sequences. This TCR was sampled from a human donor in good health. Some clones in this sample may be carry-over from other donors' samples. The V and J genes are TRBV5-6 and TRBJ2-7; no DNA is available, so the TRBD1 call from TCRdb remains unchecked. Sequenced: naive CXCR3- CD8+ T cells from blood. Subset defined: CD45RO-CCR7+CD27+CD95- naive CD8+ T cells lacking CXCR3 (TNR3-). CDR3 sequence: CASSRDRTGSYEQYF.